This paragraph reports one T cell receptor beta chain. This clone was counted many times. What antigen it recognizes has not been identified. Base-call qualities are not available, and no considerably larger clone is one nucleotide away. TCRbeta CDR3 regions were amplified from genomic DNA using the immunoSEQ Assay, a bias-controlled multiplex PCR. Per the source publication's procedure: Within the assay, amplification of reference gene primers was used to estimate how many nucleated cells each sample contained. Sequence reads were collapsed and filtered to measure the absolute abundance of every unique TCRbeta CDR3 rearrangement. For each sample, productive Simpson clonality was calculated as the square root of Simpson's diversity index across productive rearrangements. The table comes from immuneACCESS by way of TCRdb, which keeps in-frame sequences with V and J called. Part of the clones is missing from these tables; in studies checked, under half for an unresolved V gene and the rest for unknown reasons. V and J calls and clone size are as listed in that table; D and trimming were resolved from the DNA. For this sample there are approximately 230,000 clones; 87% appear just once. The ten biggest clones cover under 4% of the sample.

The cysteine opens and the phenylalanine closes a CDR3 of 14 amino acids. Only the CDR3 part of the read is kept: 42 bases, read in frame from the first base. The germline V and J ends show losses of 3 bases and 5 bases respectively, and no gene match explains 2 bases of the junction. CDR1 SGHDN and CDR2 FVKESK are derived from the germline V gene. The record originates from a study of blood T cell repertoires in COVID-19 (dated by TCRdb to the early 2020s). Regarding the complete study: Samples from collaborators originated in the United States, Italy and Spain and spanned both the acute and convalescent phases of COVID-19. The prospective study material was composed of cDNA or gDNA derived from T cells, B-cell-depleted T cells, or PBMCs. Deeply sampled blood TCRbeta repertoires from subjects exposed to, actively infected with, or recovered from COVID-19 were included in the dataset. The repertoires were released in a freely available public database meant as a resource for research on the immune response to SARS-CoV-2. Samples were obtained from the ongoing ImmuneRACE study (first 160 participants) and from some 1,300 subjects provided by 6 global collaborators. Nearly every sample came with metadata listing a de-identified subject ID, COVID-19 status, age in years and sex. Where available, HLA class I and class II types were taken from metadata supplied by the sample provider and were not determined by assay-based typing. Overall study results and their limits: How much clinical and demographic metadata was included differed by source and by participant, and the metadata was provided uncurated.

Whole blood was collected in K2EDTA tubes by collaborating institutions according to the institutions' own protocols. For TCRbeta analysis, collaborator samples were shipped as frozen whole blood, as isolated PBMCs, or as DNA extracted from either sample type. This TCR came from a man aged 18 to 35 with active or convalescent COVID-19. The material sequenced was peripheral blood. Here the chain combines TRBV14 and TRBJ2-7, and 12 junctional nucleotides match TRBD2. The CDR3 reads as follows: CASSHGLAGHEQYF. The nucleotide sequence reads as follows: TGTGCCAGCAGCCATGGACTAGCGGGGCACGAGCAGTACTTC. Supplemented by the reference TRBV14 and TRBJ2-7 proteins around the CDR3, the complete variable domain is EAGVTQFPSHSVIEKGQTVTLRCDPISGHDNLYWYRRVMGKEIKFLLHFVKESKQDESGMPNNRFLAERTGGTYSTLKVQPAELEDSGVYFCASSHGLAGHEQYFGPGTRLTVT.